A selection of T cell receptor beta chains follows, all from one sample in a study of T cells after yellow fever vaccination. Using its own MiXCR run on the 5' RACE reads, TCRdb lists one record per CDR3 protein. The sample shows 300,000 to 450,000 distinct CDR3 sequences, approximately 6% of them seen only once. The input for sequencing was PBMCs, taken 5 days after the yellow fever booster vaccination. The receptors stem from a man aged 25-45 years who received the YFV17D yellow fever vaccine. CDR3s include the opening cysteine and the closing phenylalanine or tryptophan. D genes are given only for firm matches. The size field is filled for only some rows; it gives once, few, many or a size class.

>TRBV5-1|TRBJ2-1|many|.
TGCGCCAGCAGCTCTCTATCCTACAATGAGCAGTTCTTC
CASSSLSYNEQFF
>TRBV6-6|TRBJ1-1|.|.
TGTGCCAGCGATCAGGGTTTCACTGAAGCTTTCTTT
CASDQGFTEAFF
>TRBV7-2|TRBJ1-5|.|.
TGTGCCAGCACCCCGCGGGAGGGAAGCAATCAGCCCCAGCATTTT
CASTPREGSNQPQHF
>TRBV6-1|TRBJ1-1|many|TRBD1
TGTGCCAGCAGTCTTCCATACCCTGGACAGGCCGGGAACACTGAAGCTTTCTTT
CASSLPYPGQAGNTEAFF
>TRBV11-2|TRBJ1-1|.|TRBD1
TGTGCCAGCAGCTTAAGGGACAGGGAAGGTGAAGGAACTGAAGCTTTCTTT
CASSLRDREGEGTEAFF
>TRBV4-3|TRBJ1-2|many|.
TGCGCCAGCAGCCAGACGTACCGCGCGAACTATGGCTACACCTTC
CASSQTYRANYGYTF
>TRBV27|TRBJ1-1|few|.
TGTGCCAGCAGTACGCAGGGTGTTTACACTGAAGCTTTCTTT
CASSTQGVYTEAFF
>TRBV7-2|TRBJ2-5|many|.
TGTGCCAGCAGCATTCGGGAGACCCAGTACTTC
CASSIRETQYF
>TRBV12-3/TRBV12-4|TRBJ2-4|many|TRBD1
TGTGCCAGCAGTGAAGGACAGGGGATAGCCAAAAACATTCAGTACTTC
CASSEGQGIAKNIQYF
>TRBV20-1|TRBJ1-5|few|.
TGCAGTGCTGTACTGGACCGTCAGCCCCAGCATTTT
CSAVLDRQPQHF
>TRBV20-1|TRBJ2-5|many|.
TGCAGTGCCCTCTGGAAGGGCCTGGGAGAGACCCAGTACTTC
CSALWKGLGETQYF
>TRBV29-1|TRBJ2-3|many|TRBD2
TGCAGCGTACAAGGACTAGCGGGAACCACAGATACGCAGTATTTT
CSVQGLAGTTDTQYF
>TRBV12-3/TRBV12-4|TRBJ2-6|many|.
TGTGCCAGCAGTTTGGTGGGAGGAACTGGGGCCAACGTCCTGACTTTC
CASSLVGGTGANVLTF
>TRBV20-1|TRBJ2-5|.|.
TGCAGTGTTATTGTCCAAGAGACCCAGTACTTC
CSVIVQETQYF
>TRBV15|TRBJ2-5|.|TRBD1
TGTGCCACCAGCAAAGACAGGGGCTTCCAAGAGACCCAGTACTTC
CATSKDRGFQETQYF
>TRBV7-2|TRBJ2-6|few|.
TGTGCCAGCAGCTTACGGGGCCTAGACTCTGGGGCCAACGTCCTGACTTTC
CASSLRGLDSGANVLTF
>TRBV7-2|TRBJ2-1|.|TRBD1
TGTGCCAGCAGCCGCGGGACAGGGGGCTACAATGAGCAGTTCTTC
CASSRGTGGYNEQFF
>TRBV5-1|TRBJ2-7|many|TRBD2
TGCGCCAGCAGCCCGGGACTAGCGGGAGGGCACAAGGGCGAGCAGTACTTC
CASSPGLAGGHKGEQYF
>TRBV19|TRBJ1-5|.|.
TGTGCCGGGCAGACAGGTTTGGGGCCCCAGCATTTT
CAGQTGLGPQHF